The next 14 T cell receptor beta chains were all read from a single sample in a study of T cells after yellow fever vaccination. TCRdb analysed the 5' RACE reads with MiXCR anew, one entry per CDR3 protein. The sample yields 300,000 or so distinct CDR3 sequences, 10% to 15% seen once. The sequences come from CD4+ T cells sorted from PBMCs, collected 45 days after the yellow fever booster vaccination. Every receptor here comes from a man under 40 who received the YFV17D yellow fever vaccine.

The table lists this clonotype with a few counts. This sequence joins TRBV14 and TRBJ2-1, with 9 bases lining up with TRBD2. Germline V gene sequence: CDR1 SGHDN, CDR2 FVKESK. The CDR3 totals 15 residues. V lost 4 bases to trimming and J lost 7 bases; unmatched junction nucleotides: 8. The CDR3 spells CASSPIAGEVNEQFF. CDR3 DNA sequence: TGTGCCAGCAGCCCAATAGCGGGAGAGGTTAATGAGCAGTTCTTC.

This clonotype came up a few times. The rearrangement links TRBV20-1 to TRBJ2-2; TRBD2 matches 10 bases. Germline-derived CDR1 and CDR2 are DFQATT and SNEGSKA (reference sequence). The CDR3 runs to 17 residues. Germline trimming cut 2 bases from V and 3 bases from J; bases unmatched to any gene: 9. DNA for the CDR3: TGCAGTGCTAGACCGTTGAGCGGGAGGGCCGACACCGGGGAGCTGTTTTTT. Protein product: CSARPLSGRADTGELFF.

A few counts support this clonotype. The chain uses TRBV10-3 and TRBJ2-5, with 8 bases lining up with TRBD1. Germline CDR1 and CDR2: ENHRY and SYGVKD. V lost 11 bases and J lost 13; bases outside the gene matches: 18. The CDR3 spans 13 residues. The CDR3 sequence: CAVRQGSTDPAYF. Here the CDR3 DNA reads TGTGCCGTTAGACAGGGGTCTACCGACCCAGCGTACTTC.

J is TRBJ2-7 and V is TRBV18, with 7 bases matching TRBD2. The V gene's germline CDR1 is KGHSH and CDR2 LQKENI. This CDR3 is 16 amino acids long. V was pared by 2 bases and J by 3 bases, with 10 bases of the junction left unmatched. CDR3 residues: CASSPGPLAGVYEQYF. Written as DNA, the CDR3 is TGTGCCAGCTCACCAGGACCACTGGCGGGGGTCTACGAGCAGTACTTC. The whole variable domain, remainder taken from reference TRBV18 and TRBJ2-7, is NAGVMQNPRHLVRRRGQEARLRCSPMKGHSHVYWYRQLPEEGLKFMVYLQKENIIDESGMPKERFSAEFPKEGPSILRIQQVVRGDSAAYFCASSPGPLAGVYEQYFGPGTRLTVT.

This rearrangement joins TRBV7-9 to TRBJ2-7, with TRBD1 identical over 8 bases. Germline V gene lookup returns CDR1 SEHNR and CDR2 FQNEAQ (reference sequence). This CDR3 is 16 amino acids long. After removal of 7 bases from V and 2 bases from J, the junction contained 13 bases not matched to a gene. CDR3 amino acids: CASTLTGTGITYEQYF. CDR3 in DNA: TGTGCCAGCACGCTCACCGGGACAGGTATAACCTACGAGCAGTACTTC.

This chain connects TRBV28 to TRBJ2-1; D may be TRBD2 (6 bases). This CDR3 has 15 residues. The V end was cut by 2 bases, the J end by 6 bases, with 14 bases between. Germline V CDR1 and CDR2: MDHEN, SYDVKM. For the CDR3, the DNA is TGTGCCAGCAGTTTAGGCGGGGCCATGGGCAATGAGCAGTTCTTC. Protein: CASSLGGAMGNEQFF.

V is TRBV6-6 and J is TRBJ2-5; D gene unclear. The CDR3 has 11 residues. V was shortened by 9 bases and J by 2 bases, with 7 bases between the two germline ends. CDR1 is MNHNY, CDR2 SVGAGI, per germline (reference sequence). The CDR3 DNA sequence: TGTGCCAGTGAGCGTCAAGAGACCCAGTACTTC. It yields the protein CASERQETQYF.

This clonotype was counted a few times. The chain combines TRBV7-2 with TRBJ2-7; 10 bases line up with TRBD1. With 2 bases clipped from V and 6 bases from J, the junction kept 4 bases outside the gene matches. Looked up from germline, CDR1 is SGHTA and CDR2 is FQGNSA. The CDR3 has 14 amino acids. The CDR3 is CASSLRGQGSEQYF. For the CDR3, the DNA is TGTGCCAGCAGCTTAAGGGGACAGGGGAGCGAGCAGTACTTC.

The gene calls are TRBV11-3 and TRBJ2-2, with D perhaps matching TRBD2 (5 bases). There are 14 residues in the CDR3. V lost 4 bases to trimming and J lost 0 bases, with 6 bases between them. Germline values: CDR1 SGHNT, CDR2 YENEEA. The CDR3 DNA is TGTGCCAGCAGCTGGGGAGCGAACACCGGGGAGCTGTTTTTT. This encodes CASSWGANTGELFF.

For the CDR3, the DNA is TGTGCCATCAGTGATATAGCGGGAGGAGGACAAGAGACCCAGTACTTC. Its translation is CAISDIAGGGQETQYF. The chain has TRBV10-3 and TRBJ2-5; 10 nucleotides agree with TRBD2. This CDR3 comprises 16 residues. Unmatched junction bases numbered 6, after V lost 3 bases and J lost 2 bases. The germline gives CDR1 ENHRY, CDR2 SYGVKD.

In this sample, this clonotype turned up a few times. The chain employs TRBV4-3 and TRBJ1-5; possible D gene TRBD1, 6 bases. Germline V gives CDR1 LGHNA, CDR2 YSLEER. V was clipped by 4 bases and J by 11 bases, with 21 bases between them. CDR3 length: 15 residues. CDR3 sequence reads: CASSRESGGRWAQHF. In nucleotides, the CDR3 is TGCGCCAGCAGCCGCGAGTCCGGGGGCCGGTGGGCCCAGCATTTT.

This clonotype was counted between two and nine times. V gene TRBV12-3 or TRBV12-4 combines with J gene TRBJ1-2; maybe TRBD1 (5 bases). The CDR3 runs to 14 residues. V shed 6 bases and J shed 5 bases, with 16 bases lying between them. The DNA for the CDR3 is TGTGCCAGCAGGTACCCGGGGGAGGGATATGGCTACACCTTC. This sequence encodes CASRYPGEGYGYTF.

The chain has TRBV28 and TRBJ2-3, with 8 bases aligning to TRBD2. Germline loops: CDR1 MDHEN, CDR2 SYDVKM. There are 15 residues in the CDR3. Trimming cost V 2 bases and J 6 bases; bases outside gene matches: 7. CDR3 DNA sequence: TGTGCCAGCAGTTTAACCGGGAGGGCCTGGGATACGCAGTATTTT. Its translation is CASSLTGRAWDTQYF. The full variable domain, with the rest looked up from reference TRBV28 and TRBJ2-3, is DVKVTQSSRYLVKRTGEKVFLECVQDMDHENMFWYRQDPGLGLRLIYFSYDVKMKEKGDIPEGYSVSREKKERFSLILESASTNQTSMYLCASSLTGRAWDTQYFGPGTRLTVL.

This chain uses TRBV7-2 with TRBJ2-1; the match to TRBD2 covers 10 bases. J gave up 5 bases and V 7 bases, and 5 bases lay outside the gene matches. The CDR3 has 14 residues. Germline assignment: CDR1 SGHTA and CDR2 FQGNSA. CDR3 in amino acids: CASTPGLANNEQFF. CDR3 DNA: TGTGCCAGCACTCCGGGACTAGCGAACAATGAGCAGTTCTTC.